The 12 T cell receptor beta chains below were found in one sample sequenced in a study of cytomegalovirus exposure and HLA in healthy donors (dated by TCRdb to between 2016 and 2019). Libraries were constructed by the immunoSEQ multiplex PCR assay. For the multiplex PCR, a mixture combining 60 forward primers for TCR Vbeta segments and 13 reverse primers for TCR Jbeta segments was used. In its TCRdb copy, this immuneACCESS table keeps in-frame sequences only and misses some clones. Where compared with another copy, unresolved V genes explain less than half of these, and the others have no known cause. The sample's own table lists tens of thousands of clones. 3% to 4% of the sample rests with the top ten. The specimen was PBMCs. These TCRs come from a female donor in good health and CMV-seropositive.

The rearrangement links TRBV6-1 to TRBJ1-2; 7 positions agree with TRBD1. The CDR3 runs 14 residues. Looked up from germline, CDR1 is MNHNS and CDR2 is SASEGT. Unmatched junction bases numbered 7, after V lost 8 bases and J lost 1 base. The CDR3 DNA sequence: TGTGCCAGCCTCCTAGGACAGGATAACTATGGCTACACCTTC. Its translation is CASLLGQDNYGYTF.

The V gene is TRBV6-5, the J gene TRBJ2-7; the D is unclear. This CDR3 region has 12 residues. Trimming stripped 6 bases from V and 1 base from J, with 7 bases between. Germline assignment: CDR1 MNHEY and CDR2 SVGAGI. The CDR3 spells CASSQTSYEQYF. As DNA, the CDR3 is TGTGCCAGCAGCCAGACTTCCTACGAGCAGTACTTC.

This chain uses TRBV15 with TRBJ1-2, with TRBD1 matching over 9 bases. The CDR3 has 15 residues. Germline trimming cut 0 bases from V and 6 bases from J; bases unmatched to any gene: 5. Germline lookup yields CDR1 LNHNV and CDR2 YYDKDF (reference sequence). DNA of the CDR3: TGTGCCACCAGCAGAGAAATAGGGACAGGGAATGGCTACACCTTC. It specifies CATSREIGTGNGYTF. The variable domain in full, completed from reference TRBV15 and TRBJ1-2, reads DAMVIQNPRYQVTQFGKPVTLSCSQTLNHNVMYWYQQKSSQAPKLLFHYYDKDFNNEADTPDNFQSRRPNTSFCFLDIRSPGLGDTAMYLCATSREIGTGNGYTFGSGTRLTVV.

V usage is TRBV29-1 and J usage is TRBJ1-3; 9 nucleotides match TRBD1. The germline V gene has CDR1 SQVTM and CDR2 ANQGSEA. CDR3 length equals 14 residues. Trimming took 7 bases from V and 2 from J; bases not matched to a gene: 6. CDR3 DNA sequence: TGCAGCGCCCGGCGGGACAGGGCTGGAAACACCATATATTTT. Translation: CSARRDRAGNTIYF.

The chain is built from TRBV27 and TRBJ1-6; D not certain. The CDR3 has 13 amino acids. Germline lookup yields CDR1 MNHEY and CDR2 SMNVEV (reference sequence). Trimming stripped 4 bases from V and 7 bases from J, with 8 bases between. CDR3 bases: TGTGCCAGCAGTTGGGCCATGAATTCACCCCTCCACTTT. Amino acid sequence: CASSWAMNSPLHF.

CDR3 amino acids: CASSPETGNNQPQHF. The CDR3 DNA reads as TGCGCCAGCAGCCCAGAGACAGGGAATAATCAGCCCCAGCATTTT. The chain is built from TRBV5-1 and TRBJ1-5; 7 bases match TRBD1. The J segment lost 4 bases and the V segment lost 4 bases, leaving 8 bases of the junction unmatched. This CDR3 is 15 amino acids long. Germline values: CDR1 SGHRS, CDR2 YFSETQ.

The rearrangement uses TRBV25-1 and TRBJ2-7; 13 bases line up with TRBD2. Germline-derived CDR1 and CDR2 are MGHDK and SYGVNS. The CDR3 sequence is 16 residues long. V was pared by 3 bases and J by 3 bases, with 5 bases of the junction left unmatched. CDR3 sequence reads: CASSERTSGGDYEQYF. DNA of the CDR3: TGTGCCAGCAGTGAGCGGACTAGCGGGGGTGACTACGAGCAGTACTTC.

The chain combines TRBV4-3 with TRBJ2-7, with 10 positions matching TRBD2. The CDR3 is 18 residues long. The germline CDR1 and CDR2 sequences are LGHNA and YSLEER. V shed 8 bases, J shed 2 bases, and the junction held 18 bases outside the gene matches. This chain's CDR3 is CASRTFWASGGLTYEQYF. The CDR3 bases are TGCGCCAGCCGGACCTTCTGGGCTAGCGGGGGACTGACCTACGAGCAGTACTTC.

The CDR3 protein is CASLGANEKLFF. The CDR3 region has the DNA TGTGCCAGCTTGGGGGCCAATGAAAAACTGTTTTTT. This rearrangement joins TRBV6-5 to TRBJ1-4, with D possibly matching TRBD1 (6 bases). Germline lookup yields CDR1 MNHEY and CDR2 SVGAGI. Deletions cut 8 bases from V and 5 bases from J, with 9 bases between. The CDR3 has 12 amino acids.

This sequence joins TRBV5-1 and TRBJ1-5; 7 nucleotides agree with TRBD1. There are 14 residues in the CDR3. In germline, CDR1 is SGHRS, CDR2 YFSETQ. The V segment lost 4 bases and the J segment 5 bases; nucleotides outside the gene matches: 6. CDR3 sequence (DNA): TGCGCCAGCAGCGAGGGGACAGAATATCAGCCCCAGCATTTT. The encoded protein is CASSEGTEYQPQHF.

The J gene is TRBJ1-4, the V gene TRBV6-5; D is undetermined. The CDR3 has 13 residues. The germline V and J ends were trimmed by 7 bases and 7 bases, with 13 bases remaining between them. Germline lookup yields CDR1 MNHEY and CDR2 SVGAGI. CDR3 region: CASKILQGEKLFF. CDR3 nucleotides: TGTGCCAGCAAAATACTACAAGGTGAAAAACTGTTTTTT.

The chain joins TRBV29-1 to TRBJ1-4, with a tentative D call TRBD1 (5 bases). Germline CDR1 reads SQVTM; CDR2 reads ANQGSEA. CDR3 length: 11 residues. The V gene lost 3 bases and the J gene lost 10 bases, with 9 bases spanning the gap. CDR3 in amino acids: CSVEGGGKLFF. The CDR3 nucleotides are TGCAGCGTTGAGGGCGGGGGAAAACTGTTTTTT.